These 27 T cell receptor beta chains were all obtained from the same sample, sequenced in a study of T cells in Graves' hyperthyroidism and ophthalmopathy. Amplified regions were TCR beta CDR3 sequences from RNA transcripts. HTBI primers were used for first-round RT-PCR of the TCR CDR3. TCRdb independently ran MiXCR on the multiplex PCR reads; one entry per CDR3 protein. This sample yields 75,000 to 100,000 distinct CDR3 sequences, of which roughly 49% are seen a single time; roughly 26% belongs to the top ten. Sequencing used blood. Receptors were obtained from a woman in her thirties or forties with Graves' hyperthyroidism.

The CDR3 sequence is CASSLGGRGGETQYF. The CDR3 DNA is TGTGCCAGCAGCTTAGGTGGGCGGGGCGGGGAGACCCAGTACTTC. The genes are TRBV7-8 and TRBJ2-5; D is perhaps TRBD2 (6 bases). V gave up 1 base and J gave up 5 bases, with 14 bases separating them. CDR3 length: 15 residues. From germline, CDR1 is SGHVS and CDR2 FQNEAQ. Full variable domain (missing parts from reference TRBV7-8 and TRBJ2-5): GAGVSQSPRYKVAKRGQDVALRCDPISGHVSLFWYQQALGQGPEFLTYFQNEAQLDKSGLPSDRFFAERPEGSVSTLKIQRTQQEDSAVYLCASSLGGRGGETQYFGPGTRLLVL.

V and J are TRBV7-8 and TRBJ2-6, with 9 bases matching TRBD2. The CDR3 runs 15 residues. The germline CDR1 and CDR2 sequences are SGHVS and FQNEAQ. With V trimmed by 1 base and J by 8 bases, 3 bases remained unmatched. This CDR3 is CASSLGSSGTNVLTF. The CDR3 region has the DNA TGTGCCAGCAGCTTAGGATCTAGCGGGACCAACGTCCTGACTTTC.

This clonotype was picked up many times. The chain has TRBV6-5 and TRBJ1-5; D uncertain. The CDR3 is made up of 15 amino acids. The germline CDR1 and CDR2 sequences are MNHEY and SVGAGI. V gave up 10 bases and J gave up 1 base, with 17 bases separating them. DNA for the CDR3: TGTGCCACTGGGAGGAGCGGTTCGAGCAATCAGCCCCAGCATTTT. This sequence encodes CATGRSGSSNQPQHF.

The chain joins TRBV12-3 or TRBV12-4 to TRBJ1-3, with no clear D. V lost 6 bases, J lost 9 bases, and 6 bases lay in between. The CDR3 length is 10 residues. This CDR3 is CASSSGTIYF. CDR3 in DNA: TGTGCCAGCAGCTCCGGCACCATATATTTT.

This clonotype appeared a single time. This CDR3 is CAISELTGGGQPQHF. DNA of the CDR3: TGTGCCATCAGTGAGTTGACAGGGGGCGGTCAGCCCCAGCATTTT. The chain recombines TRBV10-3 with TRBJ1-5; 10 nucleotides align to TRBD1. Germline V gene data show CDR1 as ENHRY and CDR2 as SYGVKD. V was clipped by 1 base and J by 6 bases; unmatched bases: 3. The CDR3 runs to 15 residues.

At least ten counts were recorded for this clonotype. This sequence joins TRBV30 and TRBJ2-5; 11 bases align to TRBD2. V lost 2 bases and J lost 4; bases outside the gene matches: 0. Germline CDR1 is GTSNPN and CDR2 is SVGIG (reference sequence). The CDR3 extends over 13 amino acids. The CDR3 coding sequence is TGTGCCTGGAGTCTAGCGGGAGGAGAGACCCAGTACTTC. Its translation is CAWSLAGGETQYF.

CDR3 region: CSATRQGVGQPQHF. CDR3 nucleotides: TGCAGTGCTACTAGACAGGGTGTGGGACAGCCCCAGCATTTT. V gene TRBV20-1 combines with J gene TRBJ1-5, with TRBD1 matching 7 bases. In germline, CDR1 is DFQATT, CDR2 SNEGSKA (reference sequence). J was trimmed by 7 bases and V by 4 bases; bases with no gene match: 10. There are 14 residues in the CDR3.

The rearrangement links TRBV6-1 to TRBJ1-4; 7 bases align to TRBD1. With 9 bases clipped from V and 10 bases from J, the junction kept 14 bases outside the gene matches. Germline CDR1 reads MNHNS; CDR2 reads SASEGT. The CDR3 is made up of 14 amino acids. The CDR3 here is CASRRGTVVGKLFF. CDR3 coding DNA: TGTGCCAGTAGGCGGGGGACAGTAGTCGGAAAACTGTTTTTT.

This clonotype has at least ten counts. The V gene is TRBV12-2, the J gene TRBJ2-5. TRBV12-2 represents a pseudogene. The CDR3 is 15 amino acids. The CDR3 loop reads CASRSYTARQETQYF. The CDR3 DNA is TGTGCAAGTCGATCTTACACAGCTCGCCAAGAGACCCAGTACTTC.

V and J are TRBV2 and TRBJ2-6, with 8 nucleotides matching TRBD2. In germline, CDR1 is SNHLY, CDR2 FYNNEI. The V segment lost 4 bases and the J segment 0 bases; nucleotides outside the gene matches: 8. The CDR3 extends over 18 amino acids. The CDR3 spells CASSGERGRPSGANVLTF. The CDR3 nucleotides read TGTGCCAGCAGTGGGGAGCGGGGGAGGCCCTCTGGGGCCAACGTCCTGACTTTC.

This chain connects TRBV20-1 to TRBJ2-5; D gene uncertain. The CDR3 covers 16 residues. Deletions cut 3 bases from V and 3 bases from J, with 20 bases between. Germline V CDR1 and CDR2: DFQATT, SNEGSKA (reference sequence). The CDR3 spells CSASAGTLNTEETQYF. The CDR3 DNA follows: TGCAGTGCTAGTGCCGGTACACTGAACACTGAAGAGACCCAGTACTTC.

Comments on this clonotype: One end of the junction is discordant with germline, which a read error may explain. The DNA of the CDR3 is TGCAGTGCCCGCGGGACCGAGACCCTGTACTTC. Residues: CSARGTETLYF. The chain joins TRBV20-1 to TRBJ2-5, with D possibly matching TRBD2 (6 bases). Germline V lookup: CDR1 DFQATT, CDR2 SNEGSKA (reference sequence). The CDR3 covers 11 residues.

This clonotype was recorded at least ten times. The rearrangement links TRBV19 to TRBJ1-1; D is unclear. Trimming shortened V by 1 base and J by 0 bases, and 9 bases separated the two germline ends. The CDR3 covers 15 residues. CDR1 and CDR2 (germline): LNHDA, SQIVND (reference sequence). The DNA of the CDR3 is TGTGCCAGTAGTATAGTCCAATCTATGAACACTGAAGCTTTCTTT. It translates to CASSIVQSMNTEAFF.

This clonotype was observed many times. The CDR3, as DNA: TGCGCCAGCAGCTTTTCGATAGGGGGCGCGTTCGGGGAGCTGTTTTTT. Its translation is CASSFSIGGAFGELFF. The rearrangement uses TRBV5-1 and TRBJ2-2; 7 positions agree with TRBD1. Germline V gene sequence: CDR1 SGHRS, CDR2 YFSETQ. The CDR3 covers 16 residues. The ends lost 2 bases at V and 7 bases at J; junction bases unmatched: 11.

This clonotype was recorded many times. V is TRBV7-2 and J is TRBJ2-7; no clear D gene. Germline V gene sequence: CDR1 SGHTA, CDR2 FQGNSA. Trimming left V 2 bases short and J 0 bases short, with 8 bases between. The CDR3 extends over 14 amino acids. The CDR3 region has the DNA TGTGCCAGCAGCTTAAGAGCGCTCTCCTACGAGCAGTACTTC. Amino acids: CASSLRALSYEQYF.

This clonotype was observed many times. J is TRBJ2-5 and V is TRBV7-9; 16 bases align to TRBD2. With 6 bases clipped from V and 5 bases from J, the junction kept 3 bases outside the gene matches. Per the germline V gene, CDR1 is SEHNR and CDR2 is FQNEAQ (reference sequence). This CDR3 has 15 amino acids. The CDR3: CASSLGLAGGETQYF. The CDR3, as DNA: TGTGCCAGCAGTTTGGGACTAGCGGGAGGGGAGACCCAGTACTTC. The full variable domain, rest sourced from reference TRBV7-9 and TRBJ2-5, is DTGVSQNPRHKITKRGQNVTFRCDPISEHNRLYWYRQTLGQGPEFLTYFQNEAQLEKSRLLSDRFSAERPKGSFSTLEIQRTEQGDSAMYLCASSLGLAGGETQYFGPGTRLLVL.

This clonotype appeared many times. This chain connects TRBV4-1 to TRBJ1-2; no clear D. The CDR3 covers 14 residues. Per the germline V gene, CDR1 is MGHRA and CDR2 is YSYEKL. Trimming removed 4 bases from V and 3 bases from J, with 12 bases in between. The CDR3: CASSPTWEDYGYTF. Written as DNA, the CDR3 is TGCGCCAGCAGCCCGACCTGGGAGGACTATGGCTACACCTTC.

This chain joins TRBV10-2 and TRBJ2-7; 12 nucleotides line up with TRBD1. The CDR3 extends over 14 amino acids. CDR1 and CDR2 (germline): WSHSY, SAAADI. V shed 7 bases and J 8 bases; nucleotides not matched to a gene: 9. The CDR3 DNA follows: TGCGCCAGCAAACCGGGACAGGGGGCGCCTAAGCAGTACTTC. Its protein product is CASKPGQGAPKQYF.

As to this clonotype: Possible read error: a much larger clone is one base away. V gene TRBV5-1 combines with J gene TRBJ2-7, with a weak D call TRBD1 (6 bases). Germline assignment: CDR1 SGHRS and CDR2 YFSETQ. The V gene lost 4 bases and the J gene lost 3 bases, with 11 bases spanning the gap. CDR3 size: 13 residues. The chain's CDR3 is CASSPDRIYEQYF. The CDR3 bases are TGCGCCAGCAGCCCGGACAGAATCTACGAGCAGTACTTC.

This clonotype came up many times. This chain joins TRBV10-3 and TRBJ1-6; a possible D gene is TRBD1 (5 bases). V lost 10 bases and J 4 bases, leaving 14 bases between the germline ends. The germline CDR1 and CDR2 sequences are ENHRY and SYGVKD. This CDR3 has 14 amino acids. The DNA of the CDR3 is TGTGCCAGCACGTCGGGACTGTATAATTCACCCCTCCACTTT. It translates to CASTSGLYNSPLHF.

The chain couples TRBV7-8 to TRBJ2-5; D is possibly TRBD1 or TRBD2 (5 bases each). Germline V gene sequence: CDR1 SGHVS, CDR2 FQNEAQ. The ends were cut back, 1 base at V and 5 bases at J, with 11 bases in the middle. The CDR3 is 14 residues long. CDR3 amino acids: CASSLESWGETQYF. As DNA, the CDR3 is TGTGCCAGCAGCTTAGAGAGTTGGGGGGAGACCCAGTACTTC.

This clonotype was seen at least ten times. The chain employs TRBV7-9 and TRBJ2-7; 7 nucleotides align to TRBD2. Germline V lookup: CDR1 SEHNR, CDR2 FQNEAQ (reference sequence). This CDR3 has 15 residues. Losses at the gene ends were 10 bases for V and 2 bases for J; bases not matched to a gene: 14. CDR3 coding DNA: TGTGCCACCCTCCCGGGTGGGGGAGGGCCCTACGAGCAGTACTTC. It translates to CATLPGGGGPYEQYF.

This clonotype was picked up many times. The chain uses TRBV19 and TRBJ1-2, with 7 bases lining up with TRBD1. Germline loops: CDR1 LNHDA, CDR2 SQIVND (reference sequence). The CDR3 covers 15 residues. With 5 bases clipped from V and 0 bases from J, the junction kept 6 bases outside the gene matches. The CDR3 DNA is TGTGCCAGTAGTCCACGGGACAGAGCTAACTATGGCTACACCTTC. Translated, it gives CASSPRDRANYGYTF.

This clonotype came up many times. The CDR3 nucleotides are TGCAGCGTTGTAACCACGACAGGGGGCGCGGGAGATACGCAGTATTTT. Amino acids: CSVVTTTGGAGDTQYF. This chain uses TRBV29-1 with TRBJ2-3, with 10 bases fitting TRBD1. Trimming cost V 4 bases and J 5 bases; bases outside gene matches: 12. CDR1 and CDR2 from the germline V gene are SQVTM and ANQGSEA. The CDR3 runs to 16 residues.

As regards this clonotype: It may be a read error: a sequence one base away is much more abundant. This is likely a read error, given that the CDR3 carries no conserved phenylalanine or tryptophan at its end. The chain employs TRBV6-1 and TRBJ1-1, with a tentative D call TRBD1 (5 bases). The CDR3 has 12 amino acids. From germline, CDR1 is MNHNS and CDR2 SASEGT. V shed 9 bases and J shed 1 base, with 9 bases lying between them. The CDR3 is CASQGGNTEAFL. In DNA form, the CDR3 reads TGTGCCAGTCAGGGTGGGAACACTGAAGCTTTCCTT.

Notes on this clonotype: A clone one base away is much larger, so this may be a read error. The chain employs TRBV20-1 and TRBJ2-5; a possible D gene is TRBD2 (5 bases). The CDR3 is 16 amino acids. V gave up 2 bases and J gave up 0 bases, with 16 bases separating them. CDR1 and CDR2 from the germline V gene are DFQATT and SNEGSKA (reference sequence). CDR3 nucleotide sequence: TGCAGTGCTAGATTAGAGACTAATTGGTACCAAGAGACCCAGTACTTC. Protein sequence: CSARLETNWYQETQYF.

This clonotype was observed many times. The chain links TRBV5-1 to TRBJ1-2; 7 bases align to TRBD1. Germline loops: CDR1 SGHRS, CDR2 YFSETQ. Trimming removed 2 bases from V and 8 bases from J; junction bases left unmatched: 9. CDR3 size: 14 residues. The CDR3 protein is CASSLQGPDGGYTF. Here the CDR3 DNA reads TGCGCCAGCAGCTTACAGGGGCCGGATGGGGGCTACACCTTC.